Listed below are T cell receptor beta chains from one sample, sequenced in a study of beta chain features in type 1 diabetes. TCRdb's table, derived via immunoSEQ multiplex PCR, lists solely in-frame clones and lacks some. Of about 180,000 clones detected, roughly an eighth appear once; the ten largest clones hold about 0.58%. The sample taken for sequencing was central memory CD4+ T cells from blood. These receptor sequences come from a woman younger than 30 in good health. The CDR3 runs from the conserved cysteine through the conserved F or W. Each record gives: clone size, V gene, J gene, D gene, CDR3 DNA, CDR3 protein. A D gene is named only where the DNA matches it firmly. Part of the rows lack a size; the others show once, few, many or a class for expanded clones.

.	TRBV30	TRBJ2-7	TRBD2	TGTGCCTGGAAGAATTCGGGACTAGCGGGAGGCGAGCAGTACTTC	CAWKNSGLAGGEQYF
.	TRBV6-1	TRBJ2-7	TRBD2	TGTGCCAGCAGTGAAACTAGCGGGTTATCCTACGAGCAGTACTTC	CASSETSGLSYEQYF
few	TRBV5-1	TRBJ1-2	.	TGCGCCAGCAGCTTGGGAGTATTCTATGGCTACACCTTC	CASSLGVFYGYTF
.	TRBV6-5	TRBJ2-7	TRBD1	TGTGCCAGCAGAAAAATGGCGGGACAGGGGGACGAGCAGTACTTC	CASRKMAGQGDEQYF
.	TRBV9	TRBJ1-2	TRBD1	TGTGCCAGCAGCGCCCAAGGGGGACAGGGGGCAGGTGGCTACACCTTC	CASSAQGGQGAGGYTF
.	TRBV28	TRBJ1-1	.	TGTGCCAGCAGGGGTCCCAGCGATCCTGAGGTGAACACTGAAGCTTTCTTT	CASRGPSDPEVNTEAFF
few	TRBV5-4	TRBJ2-1	TRBD2	TGTGCCAGCAGCCAAGAGAGGCGGACTAGCTTCTACAATGAGCAGTTCTTC	CASSQERRTSFYNEQFF
many	TRBV28	TRBJ2-7	TRBD1	TGTGCCAGCAGTTTATATGGGACAGGGCTCTACGAGCAGTACTTC	CASSLYGTGLYEQYF
.	TRBV7-3	TRBJ1-1	.	TGTGCCAGCAGCTTAGACGGGGTTGAAGCTTTCTTT	CASSLDGVEAFF
few	TRBV15	TRBJ2-1	TRBD2	TGTGCCACCAGCGACCCCGGGAGGGCCACCTACAATGAGCAGTTCTTC	CATSDPGRATYNEQFF
.	TRBV6-1	TRBJ2-2	.	TGTGCCAGCAGTCGAGGCGGCGGGGAGCTGTTTTTT	CASSRGGGELFF
.	TRBV18	TRBJ2-5	TRBD1	TGTGCCAGCTCACTCGGGACAGAAGAGACCCAGTACTTC	CASSLGTEETQYF
.	TRBV29-1	TRBJ2-3	.	TGCAGCGCGGCCGGGACTCCGGGCCGGGCAGATACGCAGTATTTT	CSAAGTPGRADTQYF
.	TRBV7-3	TRBJ2-1	TRBD2	TGTGCCGGGTCTTCGGGACTAGCGGCCTACAATGAGCAGTTCTTC	CAGSSGLAAYNEQFF
.	TRBV9	TRBJ2-1	TRBD2	TGTGCCAGCAGCGTAGAGGACCAGCGGGAGAGGTTCGATGAGCAGTTCTTC	CASSVEDQRERFDEQFF
.	TRBV4-3	TRBJ1-2	TRBD1	TGCGCCAGCAGCCAAGAGCCGGGACAGGGGGTTGACACCTTC	CASSQEPGQGVDTF
few	TRBV7-2	TRBJ2-5	.	TGTGCCAGCAGCTTCGTTGAGACCCAGTACTTC	CASSFVETQYF
.	TRBV30	TRBJ1-2	.	TGTGCCTGGATTGAACCAGGTGGCTATGGCTACACCTTC	CAWIEPGGYGYTF
few	TRBV7-2	TRBJ2-7	TRBD1	TGTGCCAGCAGCCGACGGACAGGGTTGCGCGAGCAGTACTTC	CASSRRTGLREQYF
few	TRBV25-1	TRBJ2-2	TRBD2	TGTGCCAGCAGTTACCGGGGGACTACGAACACCGGGGAGCTGTTTTTT	CASSYRGTTNTGELFF
.	TRBV29-1	TRBJ1-1	.	TGCAGCGCAGCTCCGGGTGGGACTGAAGCTTTCTTT	CSAAPGGTEAFF
once	TRBV6-5	TRBJ2-5	.	TGTGCCAGCAGTTGGAGGGGGGGCCAAGAGACCCAGTACTTC	CASSWRGGQETQYF
.	TRBV20-1	TRBJ2-7	.	TGCAGTGCTAGACCGACACAGGGACAGTACTTC	CSARPTQGQYF
few	TRBV11-2	TRBJ2-3	TRBD2	TGTGCCAGCAGCCTGAACCTGATAGCGGGTGGCGCAGATACGCAGTATTTT	CASSLNLIAGGADTQYF
few	TRBV5-1	TRBJ2-3	.	TGCGCCAGCGCAGGACTATTCGCTAGCACAGATACGCAGTATTTT	CASAGLFASTDTQYF
few	TRBV5-8	TRBJ1-4	.	TGTGCCAGCAGCTTGGACAGGGAGGAAAAACTGTTTTTT	CASSLDREEKLFF
few	TRBV5-1	TRBJ2-1	TRBD2	TGCGCCAGCAGCTTGATAGGACTAGCGGGAGGTAATGAGCAGTTCTTC	CASSLIGLAGGNEQFF
few	TRBV2	TRBJ1-2	.	TGTGCCAGCGGCACAGGGAACTATGGCTACACCTTC	CASGTGNYGYTF
.	TRBV5-1	TRBJ2-5	TRBD1	TGCGCCAGCAGCTTAGGACAGGGGGCACAAGAGACCCAGTACTTC	CASSLGQGAQETQYF
few	TRBV9	TRBJ2-1	TRBD1	TGTGCCAGCAGTGGAAGGACAGGGATGAATGAGCAGTTCTTC	CASSGRTGMNEQFF
few	TRBV5-1	TRBJ1-2	.	TGCGCCAGCAGCCCTCGGGGTGCCTATGGCTACACCTTC	CASSPRGAYGYTF
few	TRBV9	TRBJ2-7	TRBD1	TGTGCCAGCAGCCCGACCACAGGGGGTATCAGCGAGCAGTACTTC	CASSPTTGGISEQYF
few	TRBV4-1	TRBJ2-3	TRBD2	TGCGCCAGCAGCCAAGAGGGGACTAGTAGGAAAGATACGCAGTATTTT	CASSQEGTSRKDTQYF
.	TRBV5-6	TRBJ2-1	.	TGTGCCAGCAGCCGAAAAAGGAGGGCCCATGAGCAGTTCTTC	CASSRKRRAHEQFF
few	TRBV5-1	TRBJ2-1	TRBD2	TGCGCCAGCAGCTTCTTGAGCGGGCGGGGGTACAATGAGCAGTTCTTC	CASSFLSGRGYNEQFF
.	TRBV6-5	TRBJ1-5	.	TGTGCCAGCAGAGGGCAGGGTCCAACCCAGCCCCAGCATTTT	CASRGQGPTQPQHF
.	TRBV2	TRBJ1-5	TRBD1	TGTGCCAGCAGTGTACAGGGGAATCAGCCCCAGCATTTT	CASSVQGNQPQHF
.	TRBV30	TRBJ2-5	.	TGTGCCTGGAGTGTTCGAGAGACCCAGTACTTC	CAWSVRETQYF
.	TRBV7-2	TRBJ2-5	.	TGTGCCAGCAGGGTAGGGGGGGCGGGTGAGACCCAGTACTTC	CASRVGGAGETQYF
.	TRBV19	TRBJ2-1	TRBD2	TGTGCCAGTAAACCTCCGGGACTATCCTACAATGAGCAGTTCTTC	CASKPPGLSYNEQFF
.	TRBV11-3	TRBJ2-7	.	TGTGCCAGCAGCTTAGGCGGCTCCCGAAACGAGCAGTACTTC	CASSLGGSRNEQYF
.	TRBV6-1	TRBJ2-1	TRBD1	TGTGCCAGCAGTGGGGACAGGGGTGAGCAGTTCTTC	CASSGDRGEQFF